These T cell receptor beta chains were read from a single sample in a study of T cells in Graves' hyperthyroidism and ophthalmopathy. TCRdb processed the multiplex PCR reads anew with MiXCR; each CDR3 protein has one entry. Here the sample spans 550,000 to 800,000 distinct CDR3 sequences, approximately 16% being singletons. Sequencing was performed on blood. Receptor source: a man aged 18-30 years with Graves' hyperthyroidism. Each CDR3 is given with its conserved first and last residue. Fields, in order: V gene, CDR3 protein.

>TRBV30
CAWSSGGGYTF
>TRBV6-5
CASSYGGGQPQHF
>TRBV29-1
CSVGGGDSEQYF
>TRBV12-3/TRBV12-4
CASNDRGGTEAFF
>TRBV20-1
CSADLTDTQYF
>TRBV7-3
CASSLKSWGELFF
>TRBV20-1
CSARGGRSKNIQYF
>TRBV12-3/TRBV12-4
CASRQAYNSPLHF
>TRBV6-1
CASRTRDIGSPLHF
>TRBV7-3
CASSLMPAGLGPDTQYF
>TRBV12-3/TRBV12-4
CASSLARQAWGYGYTF
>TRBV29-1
CSVEDPTGFNEQFF
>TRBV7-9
CASSPQTAYNSPLHF
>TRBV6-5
CASSYLPPGRVIEQYF
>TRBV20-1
CSASTGGGGYTF
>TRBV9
CASSAGPYEQYF
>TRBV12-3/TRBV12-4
CASSPRTSGKHEQFF
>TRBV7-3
CASSLTPSGPYNEQFF
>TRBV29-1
CSVATPTGVRTEAFF
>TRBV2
CASSEMGVVETQYF
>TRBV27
CASSSGTGIAKNIQYF
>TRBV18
CASSSRGTYNEQFF
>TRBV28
CASTLPGPARGYTF
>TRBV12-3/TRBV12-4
CASRAGTGSYEQYF
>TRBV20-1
CSAGGGHYVSGEQFF
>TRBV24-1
CATSDPVAEGAGELFF
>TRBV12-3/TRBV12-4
CASSFENEQYF
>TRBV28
CASRERETQYF
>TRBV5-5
CASSVGTSGRPYF
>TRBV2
CASSAGTGVAEQYF
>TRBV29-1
CSVEQGGGYGYTF
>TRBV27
CASSAHTQQAFF
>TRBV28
CASSPTIAGGPTDEQFF
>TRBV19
CASSHQQGMNTEAFF
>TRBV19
CASSPYFRERNIQYF
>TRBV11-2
CASSPRVAGHSSTDTQYF
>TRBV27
CASSLRPGAYTEAFF
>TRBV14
CASSQDWWVEQFF
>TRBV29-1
CSVAGRVSYNEQFF
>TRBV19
CATILPGHETGELFF
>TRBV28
CASALWGGVQPQHF
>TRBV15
CATSRGQGRSSYEQYF
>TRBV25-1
CASSEYEGNGNTIYF
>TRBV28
CASGTGGYEQYF
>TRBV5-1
CASSPTGLPFHEQFF
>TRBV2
CASSVVGGSYGYTF
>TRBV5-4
CASSAYRGEGEAFF
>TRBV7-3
CASSSDPNTGELFF
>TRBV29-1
CSVSGPTADGANVLTF
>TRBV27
CASSSRQGWGETQYF
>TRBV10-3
CAISYSGDYNEQFF
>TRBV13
CASSRTGWGGRPYEQYF
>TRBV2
CASSAAGAHGYTF
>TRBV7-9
CASSLADSSYQPQHF
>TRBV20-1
CSASRQDLAYGYTF
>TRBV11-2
CASSFVTGLVGETQYF
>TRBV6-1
CASRSGQESPKAFF
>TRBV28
CASSRLAGGPSNEQFF
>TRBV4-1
CASSQYTGANTGELFF